This T cell receptor beta chain comes out of a study of CD8 T cells in ankylosing spondylitis. Study-level findings and limits: Characteristic of ankylosing spondylitis blood, it appeared, was a TCR beta motif comprising fewer than 10 highly homologous variants.

This clonotype was recorded at least ten times. Antigen specificity is unknown. TCRdb analysed the 5' RACE reads with MiXCR anew, one entry per CDR3 protein. The table has some 200,000 distinct CDR3 sequences, around 6.6% seen once. The sequence derives from a male donor with ankylosing spondylitis. What was sequenced was blood, either unsorted or a sorted T cell fraction (not recorded which).

CDR3 protein: CASKGSERSSTDTQYF. CDR3 nucleotides: TGTGCCAGCAAGGGGAGTGAACGGTCGAGCACAGATACGCAGTATTTT. The rearrangement links TRBV6-5 to TRBJ2-3, with D perhaps TRBD1 or TRBD2 (5 bases each). The CDR3 totals 16 residues. Trimming stripped 7 bases from V and 0 bases from J, with 17 bases between. Per germline, CDR1 MNHEY and CDR2 SVGAGI.